Listed here are 16 T cell receptor beta chains from one sample, sequenced in a study of beta chain features in type 1 diabetes. General observations from the study: TCRB CDR3s from Type 1 diabetes patients were moderately but significantly shorter in all four CD4+ subsets.

These TCRs are of unknown antigen specificity. Sequenced material consisted of expressed TCRB transcripts (all of the isolated RNA was reverse transcribed). The table came from immunoSEQ multiplex PCR; TCRdb's copy has only in-frame clones and leaves some out. This sample has hundreds of thousands of clones, with around 15% found just once. The sequenced material came from naive CD4+ T cells from blood. The receptors stem from a man aged 18 to 29 with type 1 diabetes.

This clone was recorded a few times. The rearrangement joins TRBV2 to TRBJ2-7, with D maybe TRBD1 (5 bases). The V gene's germline CDR1 is SNHLY and CDR2 FYNNEI. The ends were cut back, 4 bases at V and 4 bases at J, with 11 bases in the middle. The CDR3 is 13 amino acids. The CDR3 sequence: CASSGRVVYEQYF. In nucleotides, the CDR3 is TGTGCCAGCAGTGGCAGGGTCGTATACGAGCAGTACTTC.

This chain links TRBV9 with TRBJ2-6, with D unresolved. Trimming took 3 bases from V and 0 from J, leaving 7 bases between them. CDR1 and CDR2 (germline): SGDLS, YYNGEE. The CDR3 is 15 residues long. The CDR3 DNA sequence: TGTGCCAGCAGCGCACTGAGCTCTGGGGCCAACGTCCTGACTTTC. This gives the protein CASSALSSGANVLTF.

The chain recombines TRBV29-1 with TRBJ1-1, with 10 bases that match TRBD1. Germline V gene data show CDR1 as SQVTM and CDR2 as ANQGSEA. The CDR3 extends over 14 amino acids. V was clipped by 6 bases and J by 0 bases; unmatched bases: 4. The CDR3 DNA reads as TGCAGCGTAGACAGGGGGCGAATGAACACTGAAGCTTTCTTT. Protein product: CSVDRGRMNTEAFF.

This clone has just a few counts. The chain is built from TRBV6-5 and TRBJ1-2; D gene ambiguous. The CDR3 runs 14 residues. Germline V lookup: CDR1 MNHEY, CDR2 SVGAGI. Trimming took off 6 bases at V and 8 bases at J, with 19 bases between the two ends. The CDR3 reads CASSKGLYPEGYTF. The CDR3 DNA reads as TGTGCCAGCAGCAAAGGGCTTTACCCGGAGGGCTACACCTTC.

The table lists this clone with a few counts. This chain connects TRBV7-9 to TRBJ2-1, with D hard to call. CDR3 length: 13 residues. Germline-derived CDR1 and CDR2 are SEHNR and FQNEAQ (reference sequence). The V gene lost 0 bases and the J gene lost 5 bases, with 5 bases spanning the gap. DNA of the CDR3: TGTGCCAGCAGCTTAGCGGGAAACAATGAGCAGTTCTTC. It codes for CASSLAGNNEQFF.

This clone has just a few counts. This chain connects TRBV10-3 to TRBJ2-7; D not resolved. The CDR3 is 14 residues long. Trimming removed 6 bases at V and 2 bases at J, with 14 bases between. In germline, CDR1 is ENHRY, CDR2 SYGVKD. This CDR3 is CAISGVSIPYEQYF. CDR3 nucleotide sequence: TGTGCCATCAGCGGAGTCTCGATACCCTACGAGCAGTACTTC.

CDR3 in amino acids: CAWRSEGYEQYF. CDR3 bases: TGTGCCTGGAGGTCCGAGGGGTACGAGCAGTACTTC. J is TRBJ2-7 and V is TRBV30; D tentatively fits TRBD1 or TRBD2 (5 bases each). The CDR3 runs 12 residues. CDR1 and CDR2 from the germline V gene are GTSNPN and SVGIG (reference sequence). V lost 3 bases, J lost 4 bases, and 10 bases lay in between.

The sample holds a few counts of this clone. The V gene is TRBV30, the J gene TRBJ2-5; tentatively, D is TRBD1 (5 bases). CDR1 GTSNPN and CDR2 SVGIG come from the germline V gene (reference sequence). The CDR3 spans 13 residues. Trimming left V 4 bases short and J 3 bases short, with 12 bases between. CDR3 nucleotides: TGTGCCTGGAATTCGGCAGGGAAAGAGACCCAGTACTTC. The encoded protein is CAWNSAGKETQYF.

On this clone itself: Within the sample, other DNA sequences also encode this same CDR3. The chain joins TRBV7-2 to TRBJ1-1; a possible D gene is TRBD1 (5 bases). V lost 5 bases, J lost 1 base, and 8 bases lay in between. Germline CDR1 is SGHTA and CDR2 is FQGNSA. The CDR3 covers 13 residues. The CDR3 sequence is CASSRDRNTEAFF. The CDR3 bases are TGTGCCAGCAGCCGAGACAGGAACACTGAAGCTTTCTTT.

The chain recombines TRBV18 with TRBJ2-1, with 7 bases fitting TRBD2. This CDR3 contains 14 residues. The junction had 5 bases not matched to a gene; V was cut back by 2 bases and J by 7 bases. Germline values: CDR1 KGHSH, CDR2 LQKENI. This CDR3 is CASSPRGGMNEQFF. The CDR3 DNA follows: TGTGCCAGCTCACCAAGGGGAGGGATGAATGAGCAGTTCTTC.

This clone was counted between two and nine times. The gene calls are TRBV4-1 and TRBJ1-2; 9 bases are shared with TRBD1. The length of the CDR3 is 16 residues. The germline gives CDR1 MGHRA, CDR2 YSYEKL. Trimming took 1 base from V and 6 from J; bases not matched to a gene: 9. CDR3 region: CASSQVLGQGFDGYTF. The CDR3 DNA follows: TGCGCCAGCAGCCAAGTGTTGGGACAGGGATTTGATGGCTACACCTTC.

The chain links TRBV30 to TRBJ2-7, with D maybe TRBD1 (5 bases). This CDR3 is built from 16 residues. Germline loops: CDR1 GTSNPN, CDR2 SVGIG (reference sequence). The ends were cut back, 0 bases at V and 0 bases at J, with 15 bases in the middle. Written as DNA, the CDR3 is TGTGCCTGGAGTGTACATCTAGGGGTTGGCTCCTACGAGCAGTACTTC. Its translation: CAWSVHLGVGSYEQYF.

This clone was detected only a few times. V gene TRBV30 combines with J gene TRBJ1-2; no clear D gene. Germline-derived CDR1 and CDR2 are GTSNPN and SVGIG (reference sequence). This CDR3 spans 15 amino acids. V was trimmed by 0 bases and J by 3 bases, leaving 14 bases between them. CDR3 loop: CAWSVPPGRDYGYTF. The CDR3 DNA reads TGTGCCTGGAGTGTACCCCCGGGGAGGGACTATGGCTACACCTTC.

Only a few counts were recorded for this clone. The genes are TRBV10-3 and TRBJ1-5; D is unresolved. The CDR3 runs 15 residues. Trimming left V 8 bases short and J 1 base short, with 15 bases between. Looked up from germline, CDR1 is ENHRY and CDR2 is SYGVKD. CDR3 nucleotide sequence: TGTGCCATCCGAGCGGGCGTCGGGAGCAATCAGCCCCAGCATTTT. It is translated as CAIRAGVGSNQPQHF.

The V gene is TRBV2, the J gene TRBJ2-7, with 12 bases matching TRBD1. The CDR3 has 15 amino acids. V was clipped by 6 bases and J by 3 bases; unmatched bases: 6. In germline, CDR1 is SNHLY, CDR2 FYNNEI. CDR3 region: CASRPGQGAGYEQYF. CDR3 nucleotide sequence: TGTGCCAGCAGGCCGGGACAGGGGGCTGGCTACGAGCAGTACTTC.

This clone came up a few times. The CDR3 bases are TGTGCCAGCAGCTCTCCGGGGGGTTTGGAGACCCAGTACTTC. This encodes CASSSPGGLETQYF. J is TRBJ2-5 and V is TRBV7-2; 7 bases are a match to TRBD2. V lost 4 bases and J lost 5; bases outside the gene matches: 7. Germline assignment: CDR1 SGHTA and CDR2 FQGNSA. This CDR3 comprises 14 residues.